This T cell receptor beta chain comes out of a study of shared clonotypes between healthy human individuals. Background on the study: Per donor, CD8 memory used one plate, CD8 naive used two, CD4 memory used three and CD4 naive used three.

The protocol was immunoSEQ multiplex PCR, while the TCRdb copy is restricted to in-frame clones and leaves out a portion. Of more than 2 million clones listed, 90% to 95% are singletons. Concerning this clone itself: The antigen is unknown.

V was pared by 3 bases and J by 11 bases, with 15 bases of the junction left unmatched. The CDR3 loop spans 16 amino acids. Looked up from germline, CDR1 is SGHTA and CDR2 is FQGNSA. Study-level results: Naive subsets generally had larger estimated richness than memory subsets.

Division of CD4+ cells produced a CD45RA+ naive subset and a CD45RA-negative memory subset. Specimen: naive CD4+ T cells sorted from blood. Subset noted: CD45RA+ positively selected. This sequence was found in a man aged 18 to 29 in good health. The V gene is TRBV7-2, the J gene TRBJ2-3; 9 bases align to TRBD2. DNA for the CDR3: TGTGCCAGCAGCTTGCTTCTAGCGGGAACTCTCAAGGAGCAGTATTTT. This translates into CASSLLLAGTLKEQYF.